The clone carrying this TCR beta chain has just one count. The data stem from a study of blood T cell repertoires in COVID-19. In the study overall: Sources were T cells, B-cell-depleted T cells, or PBMCs; the material itself was cDNA or gDNA.

Per the original methods: Cell counts per sample came from amplifying reference gene primers. Repertoires were generated with immunoSEQ multiplex PCR, while TCRdb's copy carries only in-frame clones and drops some. D and trimming were read from the DNA, whereas the V and J calls and clone size are those reported in that table. The sample consists of around 250,000 clones, approximately 89% of them appearing once. Trimming shortened V by 8 bases and J by 0 bases, and 11 bases separated the two germline ends. CDR3 length: 12 residues. The germline V gene encodes CDR1 GTSNPN and CDR2 SVGIG (reference sequence). Enrolled through a virtual design, the participants were between roughly 18 and 90 years of age and came from about two dozen US areas.

This receptor was identified in a man between 35 and 55 years old who had been exposed to COVID-19. This chain links TRBV30 with TRBJ2-7; the D gene is possibly TRBD1 (6 bases). Material for sequencing was PBMCs or T cells enriched from blood (not recorded which). The CDR3 nucleotides are TGTGCCGGTAAACAGGGCTCCTACGAGCAGTACTTC. This gives the protein CAGKQGSYEQYF. The full variable domain, completed using reference TRBV30 and TRBJ2-7, is SQTIHQWPATLVQPVGSPLSLECTVEGTSNPNLYWYRQAAGRGLQLLFYSVGIGQISSEVPQNLSASRPQDRQFILSSKKLLLSDSGFYLCAGKQGSYEQYFGPGTRLTVT.